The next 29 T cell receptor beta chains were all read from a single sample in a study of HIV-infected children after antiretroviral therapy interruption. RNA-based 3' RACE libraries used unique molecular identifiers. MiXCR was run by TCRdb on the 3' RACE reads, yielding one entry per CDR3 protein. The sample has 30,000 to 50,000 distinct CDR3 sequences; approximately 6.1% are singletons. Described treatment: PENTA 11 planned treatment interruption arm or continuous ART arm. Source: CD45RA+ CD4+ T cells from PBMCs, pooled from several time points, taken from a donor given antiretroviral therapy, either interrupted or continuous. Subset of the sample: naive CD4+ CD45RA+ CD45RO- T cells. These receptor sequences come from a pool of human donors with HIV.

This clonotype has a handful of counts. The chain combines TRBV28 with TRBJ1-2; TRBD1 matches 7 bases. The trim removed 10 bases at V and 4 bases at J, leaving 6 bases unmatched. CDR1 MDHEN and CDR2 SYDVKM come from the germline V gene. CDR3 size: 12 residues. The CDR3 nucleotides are TGTGCCACCTCGGACAGGACCTATGGCTACACCTTC. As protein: CATSDRTYGYTF.

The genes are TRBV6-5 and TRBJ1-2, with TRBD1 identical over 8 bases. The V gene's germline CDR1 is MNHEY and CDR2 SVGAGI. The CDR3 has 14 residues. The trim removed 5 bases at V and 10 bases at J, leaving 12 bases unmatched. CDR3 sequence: CASSDTGGDSDYTF. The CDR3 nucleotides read TGTGCCAGCAGTGACACAGGGGGGGACTCCGACTACACCTTC.

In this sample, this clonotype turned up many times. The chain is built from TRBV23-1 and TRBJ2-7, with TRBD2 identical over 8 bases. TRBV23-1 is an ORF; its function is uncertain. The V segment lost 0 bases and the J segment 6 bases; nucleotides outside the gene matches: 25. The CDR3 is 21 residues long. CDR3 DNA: TGCGCCAGCAGTCAATCGGAGCGCGTTCCCTGCCCGAGCGGGGGAGGCGTCGAGCAGTACTTC. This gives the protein CASSQSERVPCPSGGGVEQYF.

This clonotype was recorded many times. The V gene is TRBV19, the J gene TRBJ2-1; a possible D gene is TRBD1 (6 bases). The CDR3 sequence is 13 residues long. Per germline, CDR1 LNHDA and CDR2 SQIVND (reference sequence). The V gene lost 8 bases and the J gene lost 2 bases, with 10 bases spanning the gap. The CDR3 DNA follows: TGTGCCAGTTCCGGACAGACCTACAATGAGCAGTTCTTC. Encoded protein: CASSGQTYNEQFF.

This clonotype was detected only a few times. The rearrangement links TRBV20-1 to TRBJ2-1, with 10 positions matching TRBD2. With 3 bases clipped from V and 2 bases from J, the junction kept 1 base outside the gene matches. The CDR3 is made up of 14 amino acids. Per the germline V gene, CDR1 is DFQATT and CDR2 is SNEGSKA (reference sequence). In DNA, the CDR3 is TGCAGTGCTAGCAGCGGGAGGGCCTACAATGAGCAGTTCTTC. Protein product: CSASSGRAYNEQFF.

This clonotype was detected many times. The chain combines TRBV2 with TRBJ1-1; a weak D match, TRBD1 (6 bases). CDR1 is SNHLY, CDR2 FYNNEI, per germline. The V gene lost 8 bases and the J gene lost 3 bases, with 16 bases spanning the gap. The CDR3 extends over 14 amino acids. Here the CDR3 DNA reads TGTGCCAGCGCCCCTCCCGCAGGGGACACTGAAGCTTTCTTT. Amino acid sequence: CASAPPAGDTEAFF.

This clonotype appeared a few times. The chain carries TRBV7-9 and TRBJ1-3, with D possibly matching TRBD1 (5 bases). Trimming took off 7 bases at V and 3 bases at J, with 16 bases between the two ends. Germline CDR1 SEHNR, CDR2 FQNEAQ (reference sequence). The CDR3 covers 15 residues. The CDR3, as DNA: TGTGCCAGCAATCCAAAAGGGGATTTTGGAAACACCATATATTTT. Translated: CASNPKGDFGNTIYF.

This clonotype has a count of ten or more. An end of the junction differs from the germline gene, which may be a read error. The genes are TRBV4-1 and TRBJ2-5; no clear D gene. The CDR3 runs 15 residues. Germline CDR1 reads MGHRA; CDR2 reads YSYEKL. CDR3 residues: CASSQDLGNQDTLYF. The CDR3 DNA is TGTGCCAGCAGCCAAGATCTGGGGAACCAAGACACCTTGTACTTT.

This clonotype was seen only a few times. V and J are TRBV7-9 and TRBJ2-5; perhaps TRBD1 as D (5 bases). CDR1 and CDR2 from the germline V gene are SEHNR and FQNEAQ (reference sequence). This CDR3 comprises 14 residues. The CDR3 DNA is TGTGCTCACATCCATGACAGAAAACAAGAGACCCAGTACTTC. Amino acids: CAHIHDRKQETQYF. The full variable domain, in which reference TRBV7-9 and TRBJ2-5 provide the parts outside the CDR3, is DTGVSQNPRHKITKRGQNVTFRCDPISEHNRLYWYRQTLGQGPEFLTYFQNEAQLEKSRLLSDRFSAERPKGSFSTLEIQRTEQGDSAMYLCAHIHDRKQETQYFGPGTRLLVL.

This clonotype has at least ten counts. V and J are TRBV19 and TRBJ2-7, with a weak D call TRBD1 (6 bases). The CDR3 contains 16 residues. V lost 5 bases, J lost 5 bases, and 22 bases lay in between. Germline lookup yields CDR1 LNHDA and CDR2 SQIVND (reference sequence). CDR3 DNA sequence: TGTGCCAGTAGTCTAAAACAGGGCGCTCTCCCCCACGAGCAGTACTTC. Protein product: CASSLKQGALPHEQYF.

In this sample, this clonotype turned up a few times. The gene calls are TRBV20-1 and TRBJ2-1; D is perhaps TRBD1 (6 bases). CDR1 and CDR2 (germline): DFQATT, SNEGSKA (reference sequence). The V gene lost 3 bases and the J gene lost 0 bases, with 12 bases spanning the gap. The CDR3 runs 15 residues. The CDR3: CSAREDSRSYNEQFF. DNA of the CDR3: TGCAGTGCTAGGGAGGACAGCCGCTCCTACAATGAGCAGTTCTTC.

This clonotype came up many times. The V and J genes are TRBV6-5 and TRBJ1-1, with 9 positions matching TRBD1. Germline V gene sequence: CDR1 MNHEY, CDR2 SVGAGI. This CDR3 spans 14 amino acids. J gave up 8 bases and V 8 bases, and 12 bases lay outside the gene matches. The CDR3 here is CASGNRGPGAEAFF. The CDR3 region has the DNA TGTGCCAGCGGTAACAGGGGGCCAGGGGCAGAAGCTTTCTTT.

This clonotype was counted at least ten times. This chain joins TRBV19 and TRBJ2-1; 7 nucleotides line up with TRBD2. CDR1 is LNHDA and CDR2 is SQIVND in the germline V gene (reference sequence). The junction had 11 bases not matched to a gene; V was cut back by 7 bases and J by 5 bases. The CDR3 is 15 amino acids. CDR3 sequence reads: CASTPERDPNNEQFF. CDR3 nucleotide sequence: TGTGCCAGTACCCCAGAGCGGGATCCTAACAATGAGCAGTTCTTC.

The CDR3 here is CASSLGSWEEQYF. The CDR3 region has the DNA TGTGCCAGCAGTCTCGGCTCTTGGGAAGAGCAGTACTTC. The chain employs TRBV6-5 and TRBJ2-7; D uncertain. V was trimmed by 5 bases and J by 7 bases, leaving 15 bases between them. The CDR3 consists of 13 residues. The germline V gene has CDR1 MNHEY and CDR2 SVGAGI.

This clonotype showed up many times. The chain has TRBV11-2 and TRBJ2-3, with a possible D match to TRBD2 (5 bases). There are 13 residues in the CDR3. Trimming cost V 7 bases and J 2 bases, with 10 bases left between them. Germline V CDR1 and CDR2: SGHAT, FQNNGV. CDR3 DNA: TGTGCCAGCATACGAGGGAACACAGATACGCAGTATTTT. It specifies CASIRGNTDTQYF.

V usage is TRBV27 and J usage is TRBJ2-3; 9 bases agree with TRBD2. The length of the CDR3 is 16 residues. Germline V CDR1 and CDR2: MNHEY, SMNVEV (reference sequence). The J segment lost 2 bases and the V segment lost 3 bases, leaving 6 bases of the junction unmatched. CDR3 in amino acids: CASSLASGINTDTQYF. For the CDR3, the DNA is TGTGCCAGCAGTTTGGCTAGCGGGATAAACACAGATACGCAGTATTTT.

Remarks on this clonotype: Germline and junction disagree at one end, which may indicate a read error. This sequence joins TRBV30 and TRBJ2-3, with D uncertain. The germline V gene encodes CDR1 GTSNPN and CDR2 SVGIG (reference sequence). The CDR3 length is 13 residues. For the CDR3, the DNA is TGTGCCTGGAGTCTAAACTTTTTAGAAACGCTGTATTTT. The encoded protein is CAWSLNFLETLYF.

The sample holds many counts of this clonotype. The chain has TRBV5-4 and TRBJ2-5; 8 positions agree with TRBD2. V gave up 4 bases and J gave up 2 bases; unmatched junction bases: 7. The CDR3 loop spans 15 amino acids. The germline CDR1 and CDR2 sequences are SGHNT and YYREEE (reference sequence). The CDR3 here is CASSQPGRGQETQYF. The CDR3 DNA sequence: TGTGCCAGCAGCCAACCCGGGAGGGGGCAAGAGACCCAGTACTTC.

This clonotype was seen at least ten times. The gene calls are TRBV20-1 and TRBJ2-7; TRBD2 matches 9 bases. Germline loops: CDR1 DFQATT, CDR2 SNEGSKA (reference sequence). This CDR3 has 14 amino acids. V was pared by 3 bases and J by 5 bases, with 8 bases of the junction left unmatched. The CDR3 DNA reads TGCAGTGCTAGCCGGGCGGGAGGGCCCCACGAGCAGTACTTC. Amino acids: CSASRAGGPHEQYF.

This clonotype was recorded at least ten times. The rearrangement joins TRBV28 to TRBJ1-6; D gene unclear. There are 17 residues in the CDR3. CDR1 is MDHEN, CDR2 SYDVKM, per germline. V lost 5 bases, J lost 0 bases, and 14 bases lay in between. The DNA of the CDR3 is TGTGCCAGCAGTGGCCCTATCAGGAGCTCCTATAATTCACCCCTCCACTTT. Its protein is CASSGPIRSSYNSPLHF.

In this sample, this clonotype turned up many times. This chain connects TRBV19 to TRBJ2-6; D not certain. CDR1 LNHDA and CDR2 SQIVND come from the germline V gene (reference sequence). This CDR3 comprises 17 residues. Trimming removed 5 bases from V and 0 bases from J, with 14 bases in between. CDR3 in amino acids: CASSPPASLSGANVLTF. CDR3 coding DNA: TGTGCCAGTAGTCCCCCAGCCAGTCTCTCTGGGGCCAACGTCCTGACTTTC. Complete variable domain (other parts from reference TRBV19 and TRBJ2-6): DGGITQSPKYLFRKEGQNVTLSCEQNLNHDAMYWYRQDPGQGLRLIYYSQIVNDFQKGDIAEGYSVSREKKESFPLTVTSAQKNPTAFYLCASSPPASLSGANVLTFGAGSRLTVL.

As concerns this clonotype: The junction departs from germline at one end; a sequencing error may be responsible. The CDR3 sequence is CASSLEGNQDTQYF. In DNA, the CDR3 is TGTGCCAGCTCTCTCGAGGGGAACCAAGACACCCAGTACTTT. The V gene is TRBV13, the J gene TRBJ2-5; D is possibly TRBD1 or TRBD2 (5 bases each). The CDR3 extends over 14 amino acids. The germline V gene has CDR1 PRHDT and CDR2 FYEKMQ (reference sequence).

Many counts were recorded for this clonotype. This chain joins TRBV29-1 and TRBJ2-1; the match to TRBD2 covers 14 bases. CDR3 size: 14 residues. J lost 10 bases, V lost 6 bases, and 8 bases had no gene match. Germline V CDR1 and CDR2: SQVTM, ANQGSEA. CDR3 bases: TGCAGCGTGAGTGTGGGACTAGCGGGAGTCGAGCAGTTCTTC. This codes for CSVSVGLAGVEQFF.

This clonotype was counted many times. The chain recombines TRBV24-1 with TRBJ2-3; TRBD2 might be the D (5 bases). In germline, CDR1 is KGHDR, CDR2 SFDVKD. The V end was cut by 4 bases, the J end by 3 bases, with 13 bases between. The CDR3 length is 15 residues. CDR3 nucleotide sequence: TGTGCCACCAGTGAGCGCGGGTGGTGGACAGATACGCAGTATTTT. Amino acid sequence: CATSERGWWTDTQYF.

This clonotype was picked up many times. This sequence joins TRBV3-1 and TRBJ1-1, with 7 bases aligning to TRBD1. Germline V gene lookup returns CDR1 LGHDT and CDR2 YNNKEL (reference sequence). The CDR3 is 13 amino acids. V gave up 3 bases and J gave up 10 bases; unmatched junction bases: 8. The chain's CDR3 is CASSQTGSYAAFF. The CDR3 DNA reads TGTGCCAGCAGCCAGACAGGGTCCTACGCAGCTTTCTTT.

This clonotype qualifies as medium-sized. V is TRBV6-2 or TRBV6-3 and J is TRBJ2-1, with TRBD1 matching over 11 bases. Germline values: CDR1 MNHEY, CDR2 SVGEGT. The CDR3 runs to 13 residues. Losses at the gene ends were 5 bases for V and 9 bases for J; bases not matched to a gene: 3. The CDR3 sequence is CASSEGQGAEQFF. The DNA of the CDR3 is TGTGCCAGCAGTGAAGGACAGGGGGCTGAGCAGTTCTTC.

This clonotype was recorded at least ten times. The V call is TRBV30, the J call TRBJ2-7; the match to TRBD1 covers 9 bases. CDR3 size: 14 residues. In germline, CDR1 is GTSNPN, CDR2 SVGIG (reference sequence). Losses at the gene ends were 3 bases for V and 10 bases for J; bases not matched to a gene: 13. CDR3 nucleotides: TGTGCCTGGAGCCGACAGGGGGGCTCCTATGAACAGTACTTC. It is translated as CAWSRQGGSYEQYF.

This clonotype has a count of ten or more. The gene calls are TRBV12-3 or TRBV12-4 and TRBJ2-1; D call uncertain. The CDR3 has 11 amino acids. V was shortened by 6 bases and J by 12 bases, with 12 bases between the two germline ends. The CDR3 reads CASSRARGQFF. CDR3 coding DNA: TGTGCCAGCAGCCGGGCCCGCGGGCAGTTCTTC.

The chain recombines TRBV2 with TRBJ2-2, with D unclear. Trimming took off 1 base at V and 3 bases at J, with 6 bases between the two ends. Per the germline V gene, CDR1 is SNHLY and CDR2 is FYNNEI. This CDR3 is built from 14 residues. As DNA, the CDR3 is TGTGCCAGCAGTGAAGTCCGATACACCGGGGAGCTGTTTTTT. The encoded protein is CASSEVRYTGELFF.